The subject of this entry is one T cell receptor (beta chain). The data originate from a study of blood T cell repertoires in COVID-19. TCRdb's copy holds only in-frame clones and misses some; the assay was immunoSEQ multiplex PCR. The profile shows 35,000 or so clones, roughly 80% of them singletons. The CDR3 has 14 amino acids. Germline loops: CDR1 SNHLY, CDR2 FYNNEI. V lost 8 bases and J lost 2; bases outside the gene matches: 7. V gene TRBV2 combines with J gene TRBJ2-3; TRBD1 agrees at 7 bases. This TCR was recovered from a man at least 80 years old with active or convalescent COVID-19. The sequenced material came from peripheral blood. The CDR3 bases are TGTGCCAGCCGAACCGGGACAGCCACAGATACGCAGTATTTT. Translated: CASRTGTATDTQYF.